These 21 T cell receptor beta chains originate from one sample sequenced in a study of T cells after yellow fever vaccination (dated by TCRdb to about 2019). Preparation of the library involved 5' RACE. Sequencing relied on an Illumina HiSeq 2500. The public reads were run again by TCRdb, first through fastp at Q25 and then through MiXCR, and only productive beta chains were kept. Identical CDR3 proteins give one entry, which carries the most common genes and DNA. The sample contains roughly 120,000 distinct CDR3 sequences, around 7.4% of them found a single time. The ten largest make up approximately 2.7% of the sample. The sample's treatment or condition label is to be understood as: live attenuated yellow fever vaccine strain. The specimen was CD4+ T cells sorted from PBMCs, collected 10 to 11 days after the first yellow fever vaccination. Source of these receptors: a man aged 18 to 29 who received the YFV17D yellow fever vaccine.

This chain joins TRBV5-1 and TRBJ1-1; 8 nucleotides line up with TRBD1. The V and J ends lost 4 bases and 5 bases, in that order; junction bases with no gene match: 10. Germline CDR1 and CDR2: SGHRS and YFSETQ. The CDR3 covers 15 residues. The CDR3 loop is CASSRLQGGLTEAFF. The CDR3 nucleotides are TGCGCCAGCAGCAGGCTACAGGGGGGTCTGACTGAAGCTTTCTTT.

V and J are TRBV7-2 and TRBJ2-5; D could derive from TRBD1 or TRBD2 (5 bases each). The CDR3 is 16 residues long. CDR1 SGHTA and CDR2 FQGNSA come from the germline V gene. V dropped 4 bases and J dropped 1 base, with 16 bases sitting between them. The CDR3 spells CASSWNPGTVQETQYF. CDR3 DNA: TGTGCCAGCAGCTGGAATCCGGGGACGGTCCAAGAGACCCAGTACTTC.

This clonotype was observed many times. Here the CDR3 DNA reads TGTGCCAGCAGCGTAGGAGTGAGTGGCGGGGGGGCAGAGACCCAGTACTTC. Translated: CASSVGVSGGGAETQYF. The J gene is TRBJ2-5, the V gene TRBV9; 9 bases are shared with TRBD2. The V segment lost 0 bases and the J segment 4 bases; nucleotides outside the gene matches: 10. The CDR3 length is 17 residues. From germline, CDR1 is SGDLS and CDR2 YYNGEE.

This clonotype was recorded at least ten times. This sequence joins TRBV7-2 and TRBJ2-5; no firm D call. V lost 4 bases, J lost 1 base, and 7 bases lay in between. Germline-derived CDR1 and CDR2 are SGHTA and FQGNSA. The CDR3 totals 13 residues. The CDR3 bases are TGTGCCAGCAGCTGGACCATCCAAGAGACCCAGTACTTC. Translating gives CASSWTIQETQYF.

This clonotype has a count of ten or more. The chain carries TRBV7-2 and TRBJ2-3; D is unresolved. From germline, CDR1 is SGHTA and CDR2 FQGNSA. The CDR3 has 14 amino acids. Trimming pared 2 bases from V and 4 bases from J, leaving 10 bases between. In DNA form, the CDR3 reads TGTGCCAGCAGCTTACGTGAGCCCGCAGATACGCAGTATTTT. This sequence encodes CASSLREPADTQYF.

This clonotype was counted at least ten times. V usage is TRBV7-3 and J usage is TRBJ2-3, with TRBD2 identical over 8 bases. J gave up 6 bases and V 3 bases, and 2 bases lay outside the gene matches. The CDR3 runs 13 residues. CDR1 and CDR2 from the germline V gene are SGHTA and FQGTGA. CDR3: CASSFGGADTQYF. The CDR3, as DNA: TGTGCCAGCAGCTTCGGGGGGGCGGATACGCAGTATTTT.

This clonotype has just a few counts. This chain joins TRBV18 and TRBJ1-6; a weak D match, TRBD1 (6 bases). The V and J ends lost 3 bases and 7 bases respectively, with 13 bases between them. This CDR3 contains 15 residues. Germline values: CDR1 KGHSH, CDR2 LQKENI. CDR3 bases: TGTGCCAGCTCACCGGGGCAGGGGCCGAATTCACCCCTCCACTTT. This translates into CASSPGQGPNSPLHF. The full variable domain, in which reference TRBV18 and TRBJ1-6 provide the parts outside the CDR3, is NAGVMQNPRHLVRRRGQEARLRCSPMKGHSHVYWYRQLPEEGLKFMVYLQKENIIDESGMPKERFSAEFPKEGPSILRIQQVVRGDSAAYFCASSPGQGPNSPLHFGNGTRLTVT.

With regard to this clonotype: A read error is possible here, since a much larger clone lies one base away. J is TRBJ2-1 and V is TRBV6-1, with 11 bases identical to TRBD2. V lost 5 bases to trimming and J lost 6 bases; unmatched junction nucleotides: 15. This CDR3 spans 18 amino acids. The germline gives CDR1 MNHNS, CDR2 SASEGT. In DNA form, the CDR3 reads TGTGCCAGCAGTCAAACCGCACTAGCGGGGGTGCCATTCAATGAGCAGTTCTTC. This codes for CASSQTALAGVPFNEQFF.

This rearrangement joins TRBV7-9 to TRBJ2-7; D ambiguous. Per the germline V gene, CDR1 is SEHNR and CDR2 is FQNEAQ (reference sequence). The V end was cut by 3 bases, the J end by 0 bases, with 6 bases between. The CDR3 length is 13 residues. In nucleotides, the CDR3 is TGTGCCAGCAGCTTCGACAACTCCTACGAGCAGTACGTC. Translated: CASSFDNSYEQYV.

This clonotype was picked up many times. At one end the junction does not follow the germline gene, possibly because of a read error. V gene TRBV20-1 combines with J gene TRBJ2-2, with a tentative D call TRBD2 (5 bases). This CDR3 has 14 residues. Germline assignment: CDR1 DFQATT and CDR2 SNEGSKA (reference sequence). Written as DNA, the CDR3 is TGCAGTGCCAGAGGGAGCGCGAACACCGGGGAGCTGTTTTTT. This gives the protein CSARGSANTGELFF.

This clonotype was found many times. The V and J genes are TRBV11-2 and TRBJ2-7, with D unresolved. This CDR3 contains 12 residues. V gave up 3 bases and J gave up 6 bases, with 9 bases separating them. The germline V gene encodes CDR1 SGHAT and CDR2 FQNNGV. CDR3 DNA sequence: TGTGCCAGCAGCTTTTCCGCCGTCGAGCAGTACTTC. It yields the protein CASSFSAVEQYF.

The table lists this clonotype with many counts. The genes are TRBV20-1 and TRBJ2-5; D gene ambiguous. The CDR3 totals 13 residues. Looked up from germline, CDR1 is DFQATT and CDR2 is SNEGSKA (reference sequence). V was shortened by 7 bases and J by 5 bases, with 17 bases between the two germline ends. The CDR3: CSVPTPSRETQYF. CDR3 nucleotide sequence: TGCAGTGTTCCGACACCCTCTAGGGAGACCCAGTACTTC.

The CDR3 is CASSLEQGSPLHF. Here the CDR3 DNA reads TGTGCCAGCAGCTTGGAACAGGGTTCACCCCTCCACTTT. The chain links TRBV7-2 to TRBJ1-6; possible D gene TRBD1, 6 bases. Trimming left V 3 bases short and J 9 bases short, with 9 bases between. This CDR3 is 13 amino acids long. Germline CDR1 is SGHTA and CDR2 is FQGNSA.

This clonotype was observed at least ten times. The chain uses TRBV11-2 and TRBJ2-5; 7 bases are a match to TRBD1. The ends lost 5 bases at V and 3 bases at J; junction bases unmatched: 3. Germline V gene lookup returns CDR1 SGHAT and CDR2 FQNNGV. The CDR3 is 13 amino acids. The CDR3 protein is CASSRDREETQYF. The DNA for the CDR3 is TGTGCCAGCAGCCGCGACAGGGAAGAGACCCAGTACTTC.

This clonotype was seen only a few times. The rearrangement joins TRBV20-1 to TRBJ1-5; no reliable D call. CDR1 is DFQATT, CDR2 SNEGSKA, per germline (reference sequence). The CDR3 sequence is 12 residues long. V lost 5 bases and J lost 0, with 5 bases in between. CDR3 nucleotides: TGCAGTGCTCTAGTTAGCAATCAGCCCCAGCATTTT. It encodes CSALVSNQPQHF.

The table lists this clonotype with many counts. This sequence joins TRBV7-2 and TRBJ2-5; D uncertain. The V gene's germline CDR1 is SGHTA and CDR2 FQGNSA. Trimming took 0 bases from V and 4 from J, leaving 6 bases between them. This CDR3 comprises 13 residues. The chain's CDR3 is CASSLAKRETQYF. Here the CDR3 DNA reads TGTGCCAGCAGCTTAGCCAAACGAGAGACCCAGTACTTC.

Ten or more counts support this clonotype. This chain connects TRBV25-1 to TRBJ2-5, with D hard to call. Germline V CDR1 and CDR2: MGHDK, SYGVNS. This CDR3 spans 14 amino acids. V was shortened by 6 bases and J by 1 base, with 12 bases between the two germline ends. CDR3 coding DNA: TGTGCCAGCAGGGACCCGGCGACCCAAGAGACCCAGTACTTC. Amino acid sequence: CASRDPATQETQYF.

This clonotype has at least ten counts. V and J are TRBV11-2 and TRBJ1-2; weak D call: TRBD1 (5 bases). The CDR3 covers 14 residues. V was cut by 5 bases and J by 1 base, with 11 bases left in between. Germline loops: CDR1 SGHAT, CDR2 FQNNGV. CDR3 sequence (DNA): TGTGCCAGCAGCAGAGTCGACAGTAACTATGGCTACACCTTC. It yields the protein CASSRVDSNYGYTF.

This clonotype was picked up many times. The rearrangement uses TRBV5-1 and TRBJ1-2; possible D gene TRBD1, 5 bases. This CDR3 has 12 amino acids. V gave up 7 bases and J gave up 8 bases, with 15 bases separating them. Germline V gene data show CDR1 as SGHRS and CDR2 as YFSETQ. Written as DNA, the CDR3 is TGCGCCAGCGCTGGGGGGAAGGGAGGCTACACCTTC. Protein: CASAGGKGGYTF.

This clonotype came up many times. This chain uses TRBV7-2 with TRBJ2-1, with 11 positions matching TRBD1. This CDR3 region has 13 residues. The trim removed 5 bases at V and 10 bases at J, leaving 4 bases unmatched. Looked up from germline, CDR1 is SGHTA and CDR2 is FQGNSA. For the CDR3, the DNA is TGTGCCAGCAGCGGGGGGACAGGGGGGGAGCAGTTCTTC. Protein sequence: CASSGGTGGEQFF. The full variable domain, with the rest looked up from reference TRBV7-2 and TRBJ2-1, is GAGVSQSPSNKVTEKGKDVELRCDPISGHTALYWYRQSLGQGLEFLIYFQGNSAPDKSGLPSDRFSAERTGGSVSTLTIQRTQQEDSAVYLCASSGGTGGEQFFGPGTRLTVL.

A word on this clonotype: One base away lies a much larger clone, so this may be a sequencing read error. The V gene is TRBV20-1, the J gene TRBJ1-5; D call uncertain. The V gene's germline CDR1 is DFQATT and CDR2 SNEGSKA (reference sequence). There are 14 residues in the CDR3. CDR3: CSAGPPAGSQPHHF. The CDR3 DNA reads TGCAGTGCTGGACCTCCGGCTGGAAGTCAGCCCCATCATTTT.